This T cell receptor beta chain was identified during a study of blood T cell repertoires in COVID-19. About the study: Sites in the United States, Italy and Spain provided acute and convalescent COVID-19 samples.

V lost 4 bases and J lost 7; bases outside the gene matches: 2. The CDR3 runs 12 residues. Authors' methods: How many nucleated cells were present was estimated from reference gene primer amplification. Generated by immunoSEQ multiplex PCR, the TCRdb table keeps only in-frame clones and is missing some. The V and J calls and clone size come from that table; D and trimming were worked out from the DNA. The table has around 270,000 clones, around 88% seen once. This rearrangement joins TRBV12-3 or TRBV12-4 to TRBJ1-2, with 8 bases that match TRBD1. The specimen sequenced was peripheral blood. This clonotype was sampled from a man aged 25-45 years with active or convalescent COVID-19. The CDR3 DNA reads as TGTGCCAGCAGTTCAGGGGGCGCTGGCTACACCTTC. Its translation is CASSSGGAGYTF.